This T cell receptor beta chain appears in the sequencing data of a study of T cell responses to AZD1222 COVID-19 vaccine. Clones were sequenced by immunoSEQ multiplex PCR, and TCRdb holds only the in-frame ones, with some missing. The sample records 140,000 or so clones, roughly 91% being singletons. V lost 2 bases and J lost 3; bases outside the gene matches: 3. CDR1 SGHTA and CDR2 FQGNSA come from the germline V gene. The CDR3 has 15 amino acids. Details on this clone: The sample carries other DNA sequences with the same CDR3.

The sample consisted of peripheral blood, taken 28 days after the second AZD1222 dose. This TCR was sampled from an adult who received the AZD1222 COVID-19 vaccine. This chain connects TRBV7-2 to TRBJ1-5, with TRBD1 matching 8 bases. The CDR3 DNA follows: TGTGCCAGCAGCTTACAGGGGGCCTCCAATCAGCCCCAGCATTTT. Translating gives CASSLQGASNQPQHF.